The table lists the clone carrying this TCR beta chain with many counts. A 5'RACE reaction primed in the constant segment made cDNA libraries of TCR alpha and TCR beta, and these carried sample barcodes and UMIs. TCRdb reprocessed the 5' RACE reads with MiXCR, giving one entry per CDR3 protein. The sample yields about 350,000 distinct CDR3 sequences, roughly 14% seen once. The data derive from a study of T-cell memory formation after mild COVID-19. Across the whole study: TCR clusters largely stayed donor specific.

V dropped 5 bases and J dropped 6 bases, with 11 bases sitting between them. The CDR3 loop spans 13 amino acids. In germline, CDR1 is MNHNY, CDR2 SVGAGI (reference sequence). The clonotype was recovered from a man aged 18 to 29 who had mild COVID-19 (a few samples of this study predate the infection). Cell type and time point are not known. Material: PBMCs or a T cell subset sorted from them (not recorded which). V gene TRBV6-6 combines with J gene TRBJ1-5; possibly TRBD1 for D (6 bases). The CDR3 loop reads CASSTGSVQPQHF. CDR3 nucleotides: TGTGCCAGCAGTACAGGGTCGGTTCAGCCCCAGCATTTT.